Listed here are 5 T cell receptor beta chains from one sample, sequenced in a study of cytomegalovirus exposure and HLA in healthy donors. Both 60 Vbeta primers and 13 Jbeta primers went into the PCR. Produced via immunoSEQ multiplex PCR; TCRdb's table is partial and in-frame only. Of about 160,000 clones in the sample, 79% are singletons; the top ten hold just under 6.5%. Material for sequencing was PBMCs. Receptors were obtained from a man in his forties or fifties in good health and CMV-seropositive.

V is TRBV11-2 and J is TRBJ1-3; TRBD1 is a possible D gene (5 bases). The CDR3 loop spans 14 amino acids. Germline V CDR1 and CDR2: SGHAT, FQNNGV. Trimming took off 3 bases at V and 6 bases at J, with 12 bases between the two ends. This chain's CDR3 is CASSLVGVENTIYF. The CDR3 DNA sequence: TGTGCCAGCAGCTTGGTAGGGGTAGAAAACACCATATATTTT. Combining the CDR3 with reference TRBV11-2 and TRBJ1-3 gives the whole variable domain EAGVAQSPRYKIIEKRQSVAFWCNPISGHATLYWYQQILGQGPKLLIQFQNNGVVDDSQLPKDRFSAERLKGVDSTLKIQPAKLEDSAVYLCASSLVGVENTIYFGEGSWLTVV.

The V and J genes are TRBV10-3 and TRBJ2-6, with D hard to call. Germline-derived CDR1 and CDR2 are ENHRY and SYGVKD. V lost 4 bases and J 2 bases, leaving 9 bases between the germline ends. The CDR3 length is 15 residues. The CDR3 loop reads CAISVFGAGANVLTF. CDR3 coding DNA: TGTGCCATCAGTGTTTTCGGAGCTGGGGCCAACGTCCTGACTTTC.

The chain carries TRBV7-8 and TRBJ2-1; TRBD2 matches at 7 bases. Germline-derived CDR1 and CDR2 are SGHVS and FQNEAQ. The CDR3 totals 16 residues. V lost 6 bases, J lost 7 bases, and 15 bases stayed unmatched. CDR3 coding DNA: TGTGCCAGCAGTTTGCTCCGGGAGGCTTTAGTTAATGAGCAGTTCTTC. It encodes CASSLLREALVNEQFF.

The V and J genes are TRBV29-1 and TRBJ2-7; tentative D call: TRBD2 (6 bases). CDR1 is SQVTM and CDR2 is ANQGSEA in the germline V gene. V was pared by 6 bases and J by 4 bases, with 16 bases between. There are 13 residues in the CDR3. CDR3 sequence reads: CSVVGTLGYEQYF. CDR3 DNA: TGCAGCGTGGTGGGGACTCTGGGTTACGAGCAGTACTTC.

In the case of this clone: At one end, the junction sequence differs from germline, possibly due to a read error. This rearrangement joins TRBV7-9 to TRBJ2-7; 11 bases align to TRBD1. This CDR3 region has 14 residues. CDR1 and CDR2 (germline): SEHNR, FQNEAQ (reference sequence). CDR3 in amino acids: CSSTRTGGTYEQYF. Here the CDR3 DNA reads TGTTCCAGCACCAGGACAGGGGGCACCTACGAGCAGTACTTC. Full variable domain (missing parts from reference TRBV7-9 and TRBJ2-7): DTGVSQNPRHKITKRGQNVTFRCDPISEHNRLYWYRQTLGQGPEFLTYFQNEAQLEKSRLLSDRFSAERPKGSFSTLEIQRTEQGDSAMYLCSSTRTGGTYEQYFGPGTRLTVT.